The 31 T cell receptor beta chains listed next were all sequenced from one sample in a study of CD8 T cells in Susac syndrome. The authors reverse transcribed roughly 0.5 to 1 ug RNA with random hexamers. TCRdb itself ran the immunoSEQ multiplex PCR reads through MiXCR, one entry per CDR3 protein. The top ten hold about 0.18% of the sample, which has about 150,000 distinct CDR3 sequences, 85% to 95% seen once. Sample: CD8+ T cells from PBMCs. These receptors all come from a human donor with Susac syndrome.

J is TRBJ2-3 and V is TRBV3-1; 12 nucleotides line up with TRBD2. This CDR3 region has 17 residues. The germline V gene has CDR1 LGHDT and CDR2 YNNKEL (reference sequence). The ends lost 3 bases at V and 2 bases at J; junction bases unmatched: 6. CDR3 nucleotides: TGTGCCAGCAGCCACCCCACTAGCGGGGGGCCCACAGATACGCAGTATTTT. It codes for CASSHPTSGGPTDTQYF.

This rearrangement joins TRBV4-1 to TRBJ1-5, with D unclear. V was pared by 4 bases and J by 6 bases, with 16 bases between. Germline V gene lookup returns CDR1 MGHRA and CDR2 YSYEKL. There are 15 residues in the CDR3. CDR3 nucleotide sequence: TGCGCCAGCAGCCCGTCGGGGAGGGCGGGTCAGCCCCAGCATTTT. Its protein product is CASSPSGRAGQPQHF.

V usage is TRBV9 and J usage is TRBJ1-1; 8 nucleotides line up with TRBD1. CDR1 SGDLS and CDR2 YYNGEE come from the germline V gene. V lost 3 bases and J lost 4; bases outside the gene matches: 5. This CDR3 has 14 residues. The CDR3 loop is CASSATTGVTEAFF. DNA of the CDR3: TGTGCCAGCAGCGCGACGACAGGGGTCACTGAAGCTTTCTTT. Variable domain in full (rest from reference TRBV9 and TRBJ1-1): DSGVTQTPKHLITATGQRVTLRCSPRSGDLSVYWYQQSLDQGLQFLIQYYNGEERAKGNILERFSAQQFPDLHSELNLSSLELGDSALYFCASSATTGVTEAFFGQGTRLTVV.

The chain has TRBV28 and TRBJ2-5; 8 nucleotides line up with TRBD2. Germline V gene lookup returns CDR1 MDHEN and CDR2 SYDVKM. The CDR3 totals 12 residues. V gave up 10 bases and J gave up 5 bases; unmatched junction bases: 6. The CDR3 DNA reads TGTGCCACGCGGGGGGCCGCGGAGACCCAGTACTTC. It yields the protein CATRGAAETQYF.

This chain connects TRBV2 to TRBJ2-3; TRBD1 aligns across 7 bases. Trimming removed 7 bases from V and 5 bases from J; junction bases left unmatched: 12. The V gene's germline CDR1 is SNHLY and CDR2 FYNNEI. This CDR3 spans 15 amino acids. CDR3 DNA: TGTGCCAGCAACCTCCCGGGACAGACAATAGATACGCAGTATTTT. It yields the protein CASNLPGQTIDTQYF. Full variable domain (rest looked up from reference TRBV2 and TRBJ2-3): EPEVTQTPSHQVTQMGQEVILRCVPISNHLYFYWYRQILGQKVEFLVSFYNNEISEKSEIFDDQFSVERPDGSNFTLKIRSTKLEDSAMYFCASNLPGQTIDTQYFGPGTRLTVL.

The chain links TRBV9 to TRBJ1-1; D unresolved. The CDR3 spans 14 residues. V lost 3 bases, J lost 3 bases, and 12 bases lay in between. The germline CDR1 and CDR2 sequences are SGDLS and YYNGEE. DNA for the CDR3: TGTGCCAGCAGCGCAAATCTTCGGGACACTGAAGCTTTCTTT. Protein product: CASSANLRDTEAFF.

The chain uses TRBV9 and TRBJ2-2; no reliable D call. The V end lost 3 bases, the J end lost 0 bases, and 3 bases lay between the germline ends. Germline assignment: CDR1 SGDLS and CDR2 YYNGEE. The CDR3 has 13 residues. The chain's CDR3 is CASSASNTGELFF. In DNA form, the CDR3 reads TGTGCCAGCAGCGCTTCGAACACCGGGGAGCTGTTTTTT.

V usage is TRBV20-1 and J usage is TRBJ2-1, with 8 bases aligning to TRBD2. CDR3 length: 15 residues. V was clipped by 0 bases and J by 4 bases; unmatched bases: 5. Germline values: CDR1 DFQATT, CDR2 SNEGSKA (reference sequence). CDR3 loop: CSARDLAGLYNEQFF. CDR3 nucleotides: TGCAGTGCTAGAGATTTAGCGGGATTATACAATGAGCAGTTCTTC.

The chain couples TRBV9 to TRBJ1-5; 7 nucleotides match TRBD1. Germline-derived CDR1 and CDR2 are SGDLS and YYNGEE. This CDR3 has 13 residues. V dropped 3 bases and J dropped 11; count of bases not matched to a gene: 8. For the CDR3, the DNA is TGTGCCAGCAGCGCGGATCAGGGGGTCACCCAGCATTTT. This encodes CASSADQGVTQHF.

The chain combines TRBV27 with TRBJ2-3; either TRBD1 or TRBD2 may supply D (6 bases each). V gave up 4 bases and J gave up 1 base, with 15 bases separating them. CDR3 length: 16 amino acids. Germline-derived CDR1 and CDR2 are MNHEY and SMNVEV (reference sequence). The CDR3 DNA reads TGTGCCAGCAGTTCCATCGAGGGGGGAGGCACAGATACGCAGTATTTT. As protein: CASSSIEGGGTDTQYF.

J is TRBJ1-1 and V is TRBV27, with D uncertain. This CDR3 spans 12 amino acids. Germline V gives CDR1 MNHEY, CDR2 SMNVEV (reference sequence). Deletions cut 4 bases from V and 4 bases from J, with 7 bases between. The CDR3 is CASSSTSTEAFF. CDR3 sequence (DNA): TGTGCCAGCAGTTCGACAAGCACTGAAGCTTTCTTT.

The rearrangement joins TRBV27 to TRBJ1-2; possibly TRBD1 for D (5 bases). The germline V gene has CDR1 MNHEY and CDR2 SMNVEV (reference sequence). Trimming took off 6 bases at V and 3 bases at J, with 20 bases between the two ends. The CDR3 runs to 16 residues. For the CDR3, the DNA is TGTGCCAGCAGCCCTGGACCTCGGGGGGGGTACTATGGCTACACCTTC. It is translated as CASSPGPRGGYYGYTF.

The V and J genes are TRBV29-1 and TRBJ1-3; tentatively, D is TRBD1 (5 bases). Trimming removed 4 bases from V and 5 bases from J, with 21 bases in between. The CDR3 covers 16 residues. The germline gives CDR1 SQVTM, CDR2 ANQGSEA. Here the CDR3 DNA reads TGCAGCGTTGCGGTGGCTACTCAGGGAGGAAGAAACACCATATATTTT. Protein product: CSVAVATQGGRNTIYF.

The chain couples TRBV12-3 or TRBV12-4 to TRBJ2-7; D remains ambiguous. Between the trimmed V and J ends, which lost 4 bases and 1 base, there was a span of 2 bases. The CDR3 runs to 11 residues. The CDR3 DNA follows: TGTGCCAGCAGTTGGTCCTACGAGCAGTACTTC. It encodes CASSWSYEQYF.

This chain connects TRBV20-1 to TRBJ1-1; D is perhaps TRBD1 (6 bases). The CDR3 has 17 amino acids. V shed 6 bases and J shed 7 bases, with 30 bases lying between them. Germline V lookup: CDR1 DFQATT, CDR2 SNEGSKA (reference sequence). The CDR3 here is CSAPGHKALLDYFEAFF. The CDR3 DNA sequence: TGCAGTGCCCCGGGACATAAGGCCCTCCTTGACTACTTTGAAGCTTTCTTT.

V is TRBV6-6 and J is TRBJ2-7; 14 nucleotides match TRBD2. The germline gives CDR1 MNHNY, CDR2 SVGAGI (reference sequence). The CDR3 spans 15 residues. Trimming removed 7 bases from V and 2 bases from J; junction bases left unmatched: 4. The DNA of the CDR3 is TGTGCCAGCACTATGGGACTAGCGGGAGCCTACGAGCAGTACTTC. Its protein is CASTMGLAGAYEQYF.

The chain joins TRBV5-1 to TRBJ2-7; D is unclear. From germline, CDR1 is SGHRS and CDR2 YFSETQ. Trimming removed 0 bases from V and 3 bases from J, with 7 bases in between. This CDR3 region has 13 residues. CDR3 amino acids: CASSLAPDYEQYF. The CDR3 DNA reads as TGCGCCAGCAGCTTGGCTCCAGACTACGAGCAGTACTTC.

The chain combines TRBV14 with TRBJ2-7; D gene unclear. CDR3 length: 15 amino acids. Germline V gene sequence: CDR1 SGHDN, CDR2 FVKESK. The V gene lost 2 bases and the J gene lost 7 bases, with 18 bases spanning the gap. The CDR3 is CASSQFSGPAWEQYF. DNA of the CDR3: TGTGCCAGCAGCCAATTTTCCGGGCCCGCCTGGGAGCAGTACTTC.

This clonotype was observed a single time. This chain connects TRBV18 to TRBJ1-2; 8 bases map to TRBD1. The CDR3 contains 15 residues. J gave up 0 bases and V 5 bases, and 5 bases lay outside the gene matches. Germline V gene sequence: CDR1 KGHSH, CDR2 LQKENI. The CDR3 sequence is CASSSGTGPNYGYTF. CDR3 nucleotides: TGTGCCAGCTCATCCGGGACAGGACCTAACTATGGCTACACCTTC. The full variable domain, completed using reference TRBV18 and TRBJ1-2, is NAGVMQNPRHLVRRRGQEARLRCSPMKGHSHVYWYRQLPEEGLKFMVYLQKENIIDESGMPKERFSAEFPKEGPSILRIQQVVRGDSAAYFCASSSGTGPNYGYTFGSGTRLTVV.

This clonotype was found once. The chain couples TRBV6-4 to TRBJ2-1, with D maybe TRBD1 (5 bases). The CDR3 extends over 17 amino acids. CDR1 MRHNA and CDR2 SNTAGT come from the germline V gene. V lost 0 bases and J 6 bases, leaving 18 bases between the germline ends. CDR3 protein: CASSDSGRTQLINEQFF. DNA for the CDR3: TGTGCCAGCAGTGACTCGGGGCGGACACAGCTTATCAATGAGCAGTTCTTC.

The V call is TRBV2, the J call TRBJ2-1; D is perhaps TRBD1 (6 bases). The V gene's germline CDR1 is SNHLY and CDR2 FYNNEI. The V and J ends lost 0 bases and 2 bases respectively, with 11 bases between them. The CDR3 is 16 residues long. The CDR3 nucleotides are TGTGCCAGCAGTGAAGCTCCGACAGGCCCCTACAATGAGCAGTTCTTC. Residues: CASSEAPTGPYNEQFF. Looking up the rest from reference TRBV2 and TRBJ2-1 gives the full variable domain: EPEVTQTPSHQVTQMGQEVILRCVPISNHLYFYWYRQILGQKVEFLVSFYNNEISEKSEIFDDQFSVERPDGSNFTLKIRSTKLEDSAMYFCASSEAPTGPYNEQFFGPGTRLTVL.

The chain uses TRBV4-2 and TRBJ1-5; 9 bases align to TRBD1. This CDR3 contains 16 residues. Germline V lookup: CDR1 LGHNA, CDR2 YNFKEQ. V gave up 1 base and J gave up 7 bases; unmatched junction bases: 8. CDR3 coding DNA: TGTGCCAGCAGCCAAGGTGATGGGACAGGGTTCCAGCCCCAGCATTTT. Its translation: CASSQGDGTGFQPQHF.

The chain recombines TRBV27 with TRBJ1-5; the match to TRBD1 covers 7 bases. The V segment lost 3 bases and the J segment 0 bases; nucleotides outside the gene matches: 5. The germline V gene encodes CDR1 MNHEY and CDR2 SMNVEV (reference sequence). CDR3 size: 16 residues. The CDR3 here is CASSFGTDYSNQPQHF. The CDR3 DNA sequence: TGTGCCAGCAGTTTCGGGACAGATTATAGCAATCAGCCCCAGCATTTT.

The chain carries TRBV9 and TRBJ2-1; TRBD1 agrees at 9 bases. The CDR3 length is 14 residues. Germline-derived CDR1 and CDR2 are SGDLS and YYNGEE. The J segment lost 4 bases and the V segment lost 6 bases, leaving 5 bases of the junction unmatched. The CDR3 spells CASTPGQGYNEQFF. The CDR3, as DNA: TGTGCCAGCACACCAGGACAGGGGTACAATGAGCAGTTCTTC.

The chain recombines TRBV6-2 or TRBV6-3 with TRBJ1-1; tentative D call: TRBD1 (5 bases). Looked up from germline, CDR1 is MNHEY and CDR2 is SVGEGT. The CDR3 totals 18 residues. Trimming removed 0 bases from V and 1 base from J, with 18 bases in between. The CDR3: CASSYSSRSGERNTEAFF. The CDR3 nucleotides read TGTGCCAGCAGTTACTCGAGTCGTTCGGGGGAAAGGAACACTGAAGCTTTCTTT.

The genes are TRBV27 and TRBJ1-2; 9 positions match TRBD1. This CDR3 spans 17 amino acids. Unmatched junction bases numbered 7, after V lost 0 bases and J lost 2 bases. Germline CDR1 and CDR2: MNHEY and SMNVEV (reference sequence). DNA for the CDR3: TGTGCCAGCAGTTTATCGGCAAGACAGGGGGGGAACTATGGCTACACCTTC. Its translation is CASSLSARQGGNYGYTF.

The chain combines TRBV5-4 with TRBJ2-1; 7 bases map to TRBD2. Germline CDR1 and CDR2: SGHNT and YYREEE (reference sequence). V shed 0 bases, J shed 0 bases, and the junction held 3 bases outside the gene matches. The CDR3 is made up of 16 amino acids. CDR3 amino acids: CASSLGAGSSYNEQFF. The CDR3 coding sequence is TGTGCCAGCAGCTTGGGAGCGGGGAGCTCCTACAATGAGCAGTTCTTC.

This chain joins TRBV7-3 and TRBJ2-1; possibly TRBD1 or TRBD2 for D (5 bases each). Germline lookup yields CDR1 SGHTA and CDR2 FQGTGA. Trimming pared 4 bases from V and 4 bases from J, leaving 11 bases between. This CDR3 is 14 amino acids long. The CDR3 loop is CASSSGDQYNEQFF. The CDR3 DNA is TGTGCCAGCAGCTCTGGGGACCAATACAATGAGCAGTTCTTC.

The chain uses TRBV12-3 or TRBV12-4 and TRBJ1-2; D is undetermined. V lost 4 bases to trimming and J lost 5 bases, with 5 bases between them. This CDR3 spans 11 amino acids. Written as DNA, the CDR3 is TGTGCCAGCAGTTCCGATTATGGCTACACCTTC. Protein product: CASSSDYGYTF.

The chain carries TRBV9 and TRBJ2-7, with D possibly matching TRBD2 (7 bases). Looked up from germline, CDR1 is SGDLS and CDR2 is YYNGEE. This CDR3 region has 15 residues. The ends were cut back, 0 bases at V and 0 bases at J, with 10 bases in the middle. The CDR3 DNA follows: TGTGCCAGCAGCGTAGAGGGGGGGTACTCCTACGAGCAGTACTTC. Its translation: CASSVEGGYSYEQYF.

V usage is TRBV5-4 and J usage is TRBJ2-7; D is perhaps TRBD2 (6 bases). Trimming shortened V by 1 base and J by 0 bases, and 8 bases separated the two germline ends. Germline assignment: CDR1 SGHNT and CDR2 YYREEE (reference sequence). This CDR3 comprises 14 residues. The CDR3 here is CASSLLGSSYEQYF. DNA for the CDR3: TGTGCCAGCAGCTTGCTCGGGAGCTCCTACGAGCAGTACTTC.